This T cell receptor (beta chain) appears in the sequencing data of a study of shared clonotypes between healthy human individuals (dated by TCRdb to about 2020). At the level of the whole study: Two women and a few men aged 18 to 49 years were included in the cohort. Between about 0.85 and 10 billion PBMCs per donor were obtained by leukapheresis. To estimate repertoire size and how much clonotype sharing occurs between individuals, the study deeply sequenced the blood TCR repertoires of a handful of healthy adults. Different laboratories and diverse techniques were used to prepare libraries and sequence TCR repertoires, to increase sequencing depth and limit assay-specific biases. For each donor, three plates each were used for CD4 naive and CD4 memory, two plates were used for CD8 naive, and one plate was used for CD8 memory. Results the study describes overall, beyond this receptor: Pairwise subsampling indicated that sequencing depth was expected to affect the degree of clonotype sharing among donors. When a few donors were compared, the shared fraction of clonotypes was about 5.4% for naive CD4, about 4% for naive CD8, 2.3% for memory CD4, and roughly 0.4% for memory CD8. Compared with non-shared clonotypes, clonotypes shared by all four sorted-subset donors had higher generation probabilities. Rarefaction of sorted-subset datasets indicated incomplete sequencing despite the large sequencing depth. Naive subsets generally had larger estimated clonotype richness than memory subsets did. Sampling was restricted to blood, and TCR repertoires in tissue are likely to differ from TCR repertoires in blood. Because the study included only a small number of donors, the genetic and exposure-history diversity represented was limited.

CD8 naive samples were obtained by positive selection for CCR7 among CD45RO-negative cells, yielding a CD45RA+CCR7+ population from which TemRA cells were excluded. The donors were healthy, HIV-negative adults with no recently reported acute infections or vaccinations. Every donor was a Caucasian adult residing in Nashville, Tennessee, USA. Blood was collected by leukapheresis, and PBMCs were isolated by Ficoll-Histopaque density gradient centrifugation and then cryopreserved in liquid nitrogen vapor phase. Analytical flow cytometry was used to check the purity and quantity of every magnetically sorted T cell population. From each sorted fraction, genomic DNA was isolated and quantified by UV absorbance on a Nanodrop 2000c. Looking up the germline V gene (reference sequence) yields CDR1 LNHDA and CDR2 SQIVND. The junction carries 15 bases between V and J, which are trimmed by 7 bases and 1 base respectively. From its cysteine to its phenylalanine, the CDR3 spans 15 amino acids. Kept here is only the CDR3 DNA, which spans 45 bases and is read in frame from base 1.

Using the deep immunoSEQ assay, TCR CDR3 regions were amplified from genomic DNA by multiplex PCR. Genomic DNA extracted from each cell subset was distributed evenly over all wells of several immunoSEQ 96-well plates, and each plate served as one replicate. For sorted subsets, 200 to 250 ng of genomic DNA, equivalent to 25,000 to 35,000 T cell genomes, went into each replicate PCR. The purified libraries were quantified using a Qubit 3.0 fluorometer, sized with a Bioanalyzer 2100, and then quantified again using the KAPA Library Quantification kit. Every immunoSEQ 96-well plate was sequenced on a separate single-read 150-cycle Illumina NextSeq 550 flow cell. As for how the authors treated the data: The immunoSEQ output contained only junctional sequences without quality scores, so filtering could not match that applied to full-length reads. Sequences were annotated with PyIR, a Python wrapper for IgBLAST v1.9, and V/J genes and CDR3 were assigned using IMGT germline references. Reads with weak V/J assignments (E-value above 1e-6), missing CDR3, stop codons, out-of-frame junctions, or ambiguous translated residues were removed. V3J clonotypes were defined as sequences sharing an identical inferred V gene, J gene, and CDR3 amino acid sequence. To compute the percentage overlap between repertoires, the number of shared unique clonotypes was divided by the size of the smaller repertoire. RTK rarefaction, the Chao1 estimator, and Recon v2.1 estimates of unobserved clonotypes were used to assess repertoire richness. Generation probabilities for all TCRbeta clonotypes obtained by the gDNA method from a handful of donors were computed using OLGA. As stored in TCRdb, this immuneACCESS dataset retains in-frame rearrangements with V and J assigned. A fraction of the clones does not appear; measured against another copy, unresolved V genes explain less than half of the discrepancy, and the remainder lacks a known reason. That table furnishes V, J and clone size, whereas the DNA furnished D and trimming. This sample comprises some 2.1 million clones, around 93% of them detected only once. Approximately 1.7% of the sample rests with the top ten.

With respect to this clone: The specificity of this receptor is unknown. Base qualities are not at hand, and no much larger clone is one base apart.

Sample: naive CD8+ T cells from PBMCs. Reading the label with the study, this specimen's cell subset or site is: CD45RA+CCR7+. This clonotype was obtained from a man between 18 and 35 years old in good health. Some clones in this sample may be carry-over from other donors' samples. The rearranged chain carries TRBV19 and TRBJ2-3; a confident D gene designation cannot be given. CDR3 region: CASISLEEGTDTQYF. The DNA sequence is as follows: TGTGCCAGTATAAGCCTCGAGGAAGGCACAGATACGCAGTATTTT.